These 25 T cell receptor beta chains originate from one sample sequenced in a study of shared clonotypes between healthy human individuals. Using immunoSEQ multiplex PCR, the repertoire was profiled, and TCRdb retains in-frame clones only, with some absent. The sample holds hundreds of thousands of clones, about four fifths seen once. The sample comprised PBMCs. These receptor sequences come from a woman in her 40s in good health. Some clones in this sample may be carry-over from other donors' samples.

The chain couples TRBV18 to TRBJ1-6; possible D gene TRBD1, 5 bases. Germline loops: CDR1 KGHSH, CDR2 LQKENI. V was trimmed by 6 bases and J by 8 bases, leaving 23 bases between them. The CDR3 spans 17 residues. CDR3 residues: CASSPRDFIGRDSPLHF. CDR3 DNA: TGTGCCAGCTCCCCAAGGGACTTCATAGGTCGCGATTCACCCCTCCACTTT. Combining the CDR3 with reference TRBV18 and TRBJ1-6 gives the whole variable domain NAGVMQNPRHLVRRRGQEARLRCSPMKGHSHVYWYRQLPEEGLKFMVYLQKENIIDESGMPKERFSAEFPKEGPSILRIQQVVRGDSAAYFCASSPRDFIGRDSPLHFGNGTRLTVT.

This clone turned up a few times. The chain couples TRBV6-1 to TRBJ2-7; TRBD2 aligns across 9 bases. From germline, CDR1 is MNHNS and CDR2 SASEGT. V shed 3 bases, J shed 6 bases, and the junction held 12 bases outside the gene matches. The CDR3 covers 16 residues. The chain's CDR3 is CASSDLAGTGGGEQYF. The CDR3 DNA reads TGTGCCAGCAGTGATCTAGCGGGGACGGGAGGGGGCGAGCAGTACTTC.

This chain links TRBV28 with TRBJ2-7; tentative D call: TRBD2 (5 bases). Germline V CDR1 and CDR2: MDHEN, SYDVKM. This CDR3 is built from 15 residues. Trimming removed 6 bases at V and 4 bases at J, with 19 bases between. This CDR3 is CASRFRDIALYEQYF. The CDR3 nucleotides are TGTGCCAGCAGATTCCGGGATATAGCGTTATACGAGCAGTACTTC.

This rearrangement joins TRBV21-1 to TRBJ1-2. TRBV21-1 is a pseudogene. This CDR3 contains 15 residues. The CDR3 DNA reads as TGTGCCAGCAGCAAATACGATCCGAAAAACTATGGCTACACCTTC. This translates into CASSKYDPKNYGYTF.

The V call is TRBV29-1, the J call TRBJ2-7; D is unclear. Germline V gene data show CDR1 as SQVTM and CDR2 as ANQGSEA. CDR3 length equals 13 residues. V lost 4 bases, J lost 2 bases, and 12 bases lay in between. The CDR3 DNA sequence: TGCAGCGTTGGGAAGGGTAGAACCTACGAGCAGTACTTC. It yields the protein CSVGKGRTYEQYF.

Points on this clone: At the DNA level, this CDR3 is encoded by other sequences in the same sample as well. CDR3 DNA sequence: TGCGCCAGCAGCTTAGGGACTAGCGGGAGTGGTGAGCAGTTCTTC. Translating gives CASSLGTSGSGEQFF. The gene calls are TRBV5-1 and TRBJ2-1; 14 nucleotides match TRBD2. The V segment lost 2 bases and the J segment 9 bases; nucleotides outside the gene matches: 4. The CDR3 contains 15 residues. CDR1 and CDR2 (germline): SGHRS, YFSETQ.

This clone was recorded a few times. The chain combines TRBV6-1 with TRBJ1-1; D may be TRBD1 (5 bases). Trimming pared 6 bases from V and 1 base from J, leaving 15 bases between. The CDR3 consists of 15 residues. The V gene's germline CDR1 is MNHNS and CDR2 SASEGT. CDR3 sequence (DNA): TGTGCCAGCAGCTTCAGGGTCAGGGCGAACACTGAAGCTTTCTTT. As protein: CASSFRVRANTEAFF.

This clone was recorded at least ten times. The rearrangement joins TRBV5-1 to TRBJ1-2; D gene unclear. This CDR3 region has 14 residues. Deletions cut 0 bases from V and 5 bases from J, with 11 bases between. CDR1 and CDR2 from the germline V gene are SGHRS and YFSETQ. The CDR3 DNA sequence: TGCGCCAGCAGCTTGGTCGCCGTTAATTATGGCTACACCTTC. This translates into CASSLVAVNYGYTF.

The CDR3 DNA follows: TGTGCCAGCAGCAGGGGACTAGCGGGAGGAGACACAGATACGCAGTATTTT. It specifies CASSRGLAGGDTDTQYF. This chain joins TRBV9 and TRBJ2-3; TRBD2 matches at 15 bases. CDR1 is SGDLS and CDR2 is YYNGEE in the germline V gene. The V gene end was trimmed by 4 bases and the J gene end by 2 bases; junction bases not matched to a gene: 5. The CDR3 runs to 17 residues.

This clone was counted a few times. The chain combines TRBV15 with TRBJ2-6, with D tentatively TRBD1 or TRBD2 (7 bases each). The CDR3 runs 14 residues. The V and J ends lost 8 bases and 4 bases respectively, with 12 bases between them. Germline V lookup: CDR1 LNHNV, CDR2 YYDKDF (reference sequence). The CDR3 protein is CATARGGGANVLTF. The CDR3 DNA sequence: TGTGCCACCGCCAGGGGGGGCGGGGCCAACGTCCTGACTTTC.

The V gene is TRBV5-5, the J gene TRBJ1-4; D call uncertain. The CDR3 is 13 residues long. Trimming stripped 0 bases from V and 7 bases from J, with 7 bases between. Germline V gene sequence: CDR1 SGHKS, CDR2 YYEKEE (reference sequence). The CDR3 protein is CASSLVPGEKLFF. The CDR3 nucleotides read TGTGCCAGCAGCTTGGTACCCGGTGAAAAACTGTTTTTT.

This chain links TRBV6-1 with TRBJ1-2; 8 bases are a match to TRBD1. The CDR3 extends over 13 amino acids. The germline V gene encodes CDR1 MNHNS and CDR2 SASEGT. The V and J ends lost 2 bases and 7 bases, in that order; junction bases with no gene match: 3. CDR3 nucleotide sequence: TGTGCCAGCAGTGAAAGGACAGGGTTTGGCTACACCTTC. It specifies CASSERTGFGYTF.

Ten or more counts support this clone. V usage is TRBV7-9 and J usage is TRBJ2-7, with D perhaps matching TRBD1 or TRBD2 (5 bases each). This CDR3 comprises 15 residues. V was cut by 1 base and J by 2 bases, with 12 bases left in between. Germline V CDR1 and CDR2: SEHNR, FQNEAQ (reference sequence). CDR3 region: CASSLVGVRTYEQYF. The CDR3 DNA reads TGTGCCAGCAGCTTAGTGGGGGTCCGCACCTACGAGCAGTACTTC.

The rearrangement joins TRBV4-1 to TRBJ1-2; TRBD1 is a possible D gene (5 bases). The V gene lost 6 bases and the J gene lost 2 bases, with 10 bases spanning the gap. In germline, CDR1 is MGHRA, CDR2 YSYEKL. This CDR3 spans 13 amino acids. CDR3 in DNA: TGCGCCAGCAGACAGGAATCGAACTATGGCTACACCTTC. This translates into CASRQESNYGYTF.

The chain is built from TRBV14 and TRBJ2-2; unclear D gene. The CDR3 loop spans 15 amino acids. In germline, CDR1 is SGHDN, CDR2 FVKESK. Between the trimmed V and J ends, which lost 1 base and 4 bases, there was a span of 10 bases. The CDR3 nucleotides are TGTGCCAGCAGCCAAGTGAATCGGCCCACCGGGGAGCTGTTTTTT. Amino acids: CASSQVNRPTGELFF.

The rearrangement joins TRBV15 to TRBJ2-1, with a tentative D call TRBD2 (6 bases). The V gene's germline CDR1 is LNHNV and CDR2 YYDKDF (reference sequence). The CDR3 sequence is 17 residues long. With 2 bases removed from V and 4 bases from J, the gap between germline ends came to 18 bases. CDR3 residues: CATSRKQWGERYNEQFF. For the CDR3, the DNA is TGTGCCACCAGCAGAAAACAATGGGGGGAGAGGTACAATGAGCAGTTCTTC. The full variable domain, rest sourced from reference TRBV15 and TRBJ2-1, is DAMVIQNPRYQVTQFGKPVTLSCSQTLNHNVMYWYQQKSSQAPKLLFHYYDKDFNNEADTPDNFQSRRPNTSFCFLDIRSPGLGDTAMYLCATSRKQWGERYNEQFFGPGTRLTVL.

The gene calls are TRBV30 and TRBJ2-1; 11 bases match TRBD2. CDR3 length: 15 amino acids. J gave up 3 bases and V 1 base, and 2 bases lay outside the gene matches. CDR1 is GTSNPN and CDR2 is SVGIG in the germline V gene (reference sequence). This chain's CDR3 is CAWSAGLADYNEQFF. The DNA for the CDR3 is TGTGCCTGGAGTGCGGGACTAGCGGACTACAATGAGCAGTTCTTC. The entire variable domain, with the rest obtained from reference TRBV30 and TRBJ2-1, is as follows: SQTIHQWPATLVQPVGSPLSLECTVEGTSNPNLYWYRQAAGRGLQLLFYSVGIGQISSEVPQNLSASRPQDRQFILSSKKLLLSDSGFYLCAWSAGLADYNEQFFGPGTRLTVL.

This chain links TRBV18 with TRBJ2-1; no reliable D call. The CDR3 runs to 12 residues. V gave up 6 bases and J gave up 4 bases, with 7 bases separating them. In germline, CDR1 is KGHSH, CDR2 LQKENI. The CDR3 here is CASSREYNEQFF. CDR3 coding DNA: TGTGCCAGCTCTAGGGAATACAATGAGCAGTTCTTC.

This sequence joins TRBV28 and TRBJ1-4, with D possibly matching TRBD1 (5 bases). V was cut by 2 bases and J by 10 bases, with 14 bases left in between. The CDR3 runs to 14 residues. Looked up from germline, CDR1 is MDHEN and CDR2 is SYDVKM. CDR3 region: CASSLGGHGGKLFF. The CDR3 DNA reads TGTGCCAGCAGTTTAGGGGGTCATGGGGGAAAACTGTTTTTT.

This clone appeared once. The rearrangement joins TRBV5-1 to TRBJ1-2, with D uncertain. CDR1 SGHRS and CDR2 YFSETQ come from the germline V gene. The CDR3 contains 13 residues. V was trimmed by 0 bases and J by 5 bases, leaving 8 bases between them. The CDR3 spells CASSLDRTYGYTF. CDR3 sequence (DNA): TGCGCCAGCAGCTTGGACAGAACGTATGGCTACACCTTC.

The gene calls are TRBV5-1 and TRBJ2-7; D might be TRBD1 or TRBD2, each matching 5 bases. The V gene's germline CDR1 is SGHRS and CDR2 YFSETQ. This CDR3 region has 14 residues. V lost 0 bases, J lost 5 bases, and 12 bases lay in between. CDR3 sequence: CASSLGRGWDEQYF. As DNA, the CDR3 is TGCGCCAGCAGCTTGGGACGGGGCTGGGACGAGCAGTACTTC.

V and J are TRBV9 and TRBJ2-3; D is ambiguous. Germline V gene data show CDR1 as SGDLS and CDR2 as YYNGEE. Trimming removed 6 bases from V and 0 bases from J, with 5 bases in between. The CDR3 sequence is 12 residues long. CDR3 DNA sequence: TGTGCCAGCACTGGGAGCACAGATACGCAGTATTTT. It specifies CASTGSTDTQYF.

The CDR3 sequence: CASSLSGTHTGELFF. Here the CDR3 DNA reads TGTGCCAGCAGCCTTAGCGGGACTCACACCGGGGAGCTGTTTTTT. The chain carries TRBV11-2 and TRBJ2-2; 8 nucleotides align to TRBD2. In germline, CDR1 is SGHAT, CDR2 FQNNGV. This CDR3 has 15 amino acids. Trimming cost V 5 bases and J 3 bases; bases outside gene matches: 5.

This chain uses TRBV28 with TRBJ1-3; no definite D call. Deletions cut 6 bases from V and 5 bases from J, with 11 bases between. The CDR3 totals 13 residues. Germline V gene sequence: CDR1 MDHEN, CDR2 SYDVKM. The CDR3, as DNA: TGTGCCAGCAGAGGAGCTTTTAGAAACACCATATATTTT. This codes for CASRGAFRNTIYF.

The genes are TRBV7-9 and TRBJ1-4; TRBD1 is a possible D gene (5 bases). Trimming shortened V by 5 bases and J by 3 bases, and 13 bases separated the two germline ends. The CDR3 loop spans 15 amino acids. In germline, CDR1 is SEHNR, CDR2 FQNEAQ (reference sequence). As DNA, the CDR3 is TGTGCCAGCAGCGATCAGGGCTTACCTAATGAAAAACTGTTTTTT. Its protein product is CASSDQGLPNEKLFF.